The 5 T cell receptor beta chains below all came from one sample that was sequenced in a study of blood T cell repertoires in COVID-19. Sequencing was performed with immunoSEQ multiplex PCR; in TCRdb, only in-frame clones are kept and a portion is missing. Of under 200,000 clones in the sample, approximately 87% are singletons; the top ten hold 10%. Sequencing input: peripheral blood. The receptors originated from a woman in her 70s with COVID-19, enrolled during active disease.

The chain couples TRBV6-7 to TRBJ1-5; 8 nucleotides agree with TRBD1. TRBV6-7 falls under the ORF class, with uncertain function. Losses at the gene ends were 6 bases for V and 6 bases for J; bases not matched to a gene: 16. The CDR3 has 17 amino acids. DNA of the CDR3: TGTGCCAGCAGCCGGACAGGGAGAGGGTTTCGGATTCAGCCCCAGCATTTT. This encodes CASSRTGRGFRIQPQHF.

The chain carries TRBV6-2 or TRBV6-3 and TRBJ2-1, with D possibly matching TRBD1 (5 bases). Per germline, CDR1 MNHEY and CDR2 SVGEGT. CDR3 length: 14 amino acids. The ends were cut back, 6 bases at V and 1 base at J, with 10 bases in the middle. CDR3 sequence reads: CASSPTASYNEQFF. CDR3 sequence (DNA): TGTGCCAGCAGCCCGACAGCATCCTACAATGAGCAGTTCTTC.

V usage is TRBV19 and J usage is TRBJ1-1; no definite D call. CDR3 size: 13 residues. From germline, CDR1 is LNHDA and CDR2 SQIVND (reference sequence). The V end was cut by 3 bases, the J end by 1 base, with 6 bases between. For the CDR3, the DNA is TGTGCCAGTAGTATGGTCGGGAACACTGAAGCTTTCTTT. Encoded protein: CASSMVGNTEAFF. Full variable domain (missing parts from reference TRBV19 and TRBJ1-1): DGGITQSPKYLFRKEGQNVTLSCEQNLNHDAMYWYRQDPGQGLRLIYYSQIVNDFQKGDIAEGYSVSREKKESFPLTVTSAQKNPTAFYLCASSMVGNTEAFFGQGTRLTVV.

This chain links TRBV5-1 with TRBJ2-1, with 13 bases aligning to TRBD2. The CDR3 runs to 18 residues. V trimming: 4 bases; J trimming: 0 bases; junction bases outside the gene matches: 7. Germline assignment: CDR1 SGHRS and CDR2 YFSETQ. CDR3 amino acids: CASSPWTSGGPSYNEQFF. DNA for the CDR3: TGCGCCAGCAGCCCGTGGACTAGCGGGGGACCCTCCTACAATGAGCAGTTCTTC. The complete variable domain, with remaining parts taken from reference TRBV5-1 and TRBJ2-1, reads KAGVTQTPRYLIKTRGQQVTLSCSPISGHRSVSWYQQTPGQGLQFLFEYFSETQRNKGNFPGRFSGRQFSNSRSEMNVSTLELGDSALYLCASSPWTSGGPSYNEQFFGPGTRLTVL.

The CDR3 is CAISETSGGVGELFF. CDR3 nucleotide sequence: TGTGCCATCAGTGAGACTAGCGGGGGAGTCGGGGAGCTGTTTTTT. The gene calls are TRBV10-3 and TRBJ2-2, with TRBD2 matching over 11 bases. The V gene's germline CDR1 is ENHRY and CDR2 SYGVKD. The CDR3 is 15 residues long. With 2 bases clipped from V and 7 bases from J, the junction kept 3 bases outside the gene matches.